Below, 3 T cell receptor beta chains from the same sample are listed, as sequenced in a study of T cells in Graves' hyperthyroidism and ophthalmopathy. There were TCR beta CDR3 regions amplified from RNA transcripts. With the HTBI primer set, the TCR CDR3 went through a first round of RT-PCR. TCRdb recomputed calls from the multiplex PCR reads with MiXCR, one row per CDR3 protein. Among approximately 380,000 distinct CDR3 sequences listed, less than 20% were seen once. Sequences were obtained from blood. The receptors here all came from a man between 18 and 35 years old with Graves' ophthalmopathy.

This clonotype was seen at least ten times. V usage is TRBV7-8 and J usage is TRBJ2-5; 8 bases are a match to TRBD2. With 10 bases clipped from V and 6 bases from J, the junction kept 19 bases outside the gene matches. CDR3 length equals 16 residues. The germline V gene encodes CDR1 SGHVS and CDR2 FQNEAQ. CDR3: CAISSSGLAGIKTQYF. CDR3 nucleotide sequence: TGTGCCATAAGCTCGAGCGGACTAGCCGGGATAAAGACCCAGTACTTC.

This clonotype was observed at least ten times. The V gene is TRBV11-2, the J gene TRBJ2-3; 7 bases align to TRBD2. CDR1 and CDR2 (germline): SGHAT, FQNNGV. V lost 5 bases, J lost 1 base, and 3 bases stayed unmatched. The CDR3 totals 14 residues. In DNA, the CDR3 is TGTGCCAGCAGCCCGGGGGGAGGCACAGATACGCAGTATTTT. It yields the protein CASSPGGGTDTQYF.

The rearrangement uses TRBV6-1 and TRBJ2-3; 11 bases fit TRBD2. V shed 6 bases, J shed 0 bases, and the junction held 5 bases outside the gene matches. Germline CDR1 reads MNHNS; CDR2 reads SASEGT. The CDR3 runs to 16 residues. CDR3 bases: TGTGCCAGCAGCTCTAGCGGGGGGCCGAGCACAGATACGCAGTATTTT. It is translated as CASSSSGGPSTDTQYF.